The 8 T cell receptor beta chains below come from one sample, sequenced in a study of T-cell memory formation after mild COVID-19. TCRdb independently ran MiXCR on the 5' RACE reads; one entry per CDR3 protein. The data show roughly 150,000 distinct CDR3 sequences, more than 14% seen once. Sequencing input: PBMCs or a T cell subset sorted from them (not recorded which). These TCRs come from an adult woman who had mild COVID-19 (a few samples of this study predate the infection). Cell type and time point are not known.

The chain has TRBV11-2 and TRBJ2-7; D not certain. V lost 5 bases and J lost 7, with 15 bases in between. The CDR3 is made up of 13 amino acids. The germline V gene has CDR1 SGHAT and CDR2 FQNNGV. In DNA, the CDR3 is TGTGCCAGCAGCCACGCCGGAGTGATGGAGCAGTACTTC. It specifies CASSHAGVMEQYF. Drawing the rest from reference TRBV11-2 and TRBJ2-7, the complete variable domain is EAGVAQSPRYKIIEKRQSVAFWCNPISGHATLYWYQQILGQGPKLLIQFQNNGVVDDSQLPKDRFSAERLKGVDSTLKIQPAKLEDSAVYLCASSHAGVMEQYFGPGTRLTVT.

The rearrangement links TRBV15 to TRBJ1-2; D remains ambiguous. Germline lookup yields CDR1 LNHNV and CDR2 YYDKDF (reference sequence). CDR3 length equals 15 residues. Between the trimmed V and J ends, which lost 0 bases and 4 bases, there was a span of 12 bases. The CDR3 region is CATSREREWSYGYTF. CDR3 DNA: TGTGCCACCAGCAGAGAACGAGAATGGAGCTATGGCTACACCTTC.

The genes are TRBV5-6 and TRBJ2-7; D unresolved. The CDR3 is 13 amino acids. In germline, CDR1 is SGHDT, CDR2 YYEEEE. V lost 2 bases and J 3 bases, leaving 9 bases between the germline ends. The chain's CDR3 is CASSFAGNYEQYF. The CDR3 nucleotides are TGTGCCAGCAGCTTTGCAGGAAACTACGAGCAGTACTTC.

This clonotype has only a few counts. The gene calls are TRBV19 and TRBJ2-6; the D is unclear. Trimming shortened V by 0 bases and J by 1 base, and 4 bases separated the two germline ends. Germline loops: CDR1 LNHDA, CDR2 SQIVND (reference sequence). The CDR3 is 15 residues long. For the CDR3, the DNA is TGTGCCAGTAGTATAGACGTATCTGGGGCCAACGTCCTGACTTTC. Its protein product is CASSIDVSGANVLTF.

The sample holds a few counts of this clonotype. CDR3 in amino acids: CASSYSYGRGVSSEQFF. The CDR3 DNA reads as TGTGCCAGCAGTTACTCTTACGGCAGGGGGGTTAGTAGTGAGCAGTTCTTC. This chain connects TRBV6-6 to TRBJ2-1, with D possibly being TRBD1 (7 bases). CDR1 and CDR2 (germline): MNHNY, SVGAGI (reference sequence). The V and J ends lost 0 bases and 9 bases respectively, with 21 bases between them. The CDR3 has 17 amino acids.

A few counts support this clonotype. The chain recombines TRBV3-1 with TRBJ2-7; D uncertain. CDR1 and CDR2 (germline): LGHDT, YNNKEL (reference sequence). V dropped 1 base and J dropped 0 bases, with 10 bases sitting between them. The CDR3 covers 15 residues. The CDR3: CASSQAMHNSYEQYF. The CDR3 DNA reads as TGTGCCAGCAGCCAAGCCATGCACAACTCCTACGAGCAGTACTTC.

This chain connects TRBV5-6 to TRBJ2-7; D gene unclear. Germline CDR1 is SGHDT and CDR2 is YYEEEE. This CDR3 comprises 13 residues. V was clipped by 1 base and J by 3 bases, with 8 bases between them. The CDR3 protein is CASSLQNIYEQYF. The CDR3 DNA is TGTGCCAGCAGCTTGCAAAACATCTACGAGCAGTACTTC. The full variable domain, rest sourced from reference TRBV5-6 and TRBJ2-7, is DAGVTQSPTHLIKTRGQQVTLRCSPKSGHDTVSWYQQALGQGPQFIFQYYEEEERQRGNFPDRFSGHQFPNYSSELNVNALLLGDSALYLCASSLQNIYEQYFGPGTRLTVT.

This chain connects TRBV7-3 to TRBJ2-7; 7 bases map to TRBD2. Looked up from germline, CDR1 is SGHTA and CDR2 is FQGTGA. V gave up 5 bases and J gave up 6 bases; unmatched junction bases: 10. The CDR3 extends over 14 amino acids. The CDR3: CASSATGGRTEQYF. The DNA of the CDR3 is TGTGCCAGCAGCGCCACGGGGGGTAGGACCGAGCAGTACTTC.